This entry features one T cell receptor (beta chain) sequence. This sample was included in a study of cytomegalovirus exposure and HLA in healthy donors. With 60 Vbeta and 13 Jbeta primers, the PCR was carried out. Libraries were prepared by immunoSEQ multiplex PCR; TCRdb keeps only in-frame clonotypes and omits some of them. Of about 150,000 clones listed, 70% to 80% are singletons. The CDR3 is 12 amino acids. V dropped 6 bases and J dropped 4 bases, with 8 bases sitting between them. Germline V lookup: CDR1 MNHEY, CDR2 SMNVEV (reference sequence). The rearrangement uses TRBV27 and TRBJ2-3; D is undetermined. Material for sequencing was PBMCs. This TCR derives from a human donor in good health. The DNA of the CDR3 is TGTGCCAGCAGCAACACGCCAGATACGCAGTATTTT. It codes for CASSNTPDTQYF.